Listed below are T cell receptor beta chains from one sample, sequenced in a study of shared clonotypes between healthy human individuals. Clones were read by immunoSEQ multiplex PCR, and TCRdb kept only the in-frame ones, dropping some. This table holds under 600,000 clones, approximately 79% found once. Sample: PBMCs. The source is a woman aged 40 to 50 in good health. Some clones in this sample may be carry-over from other donors' samples. The CDR3 runs from the conserved cysteine through the conserved F or W. The D gene is left open where the match is weak. Rows give clone size only sometimes, using once, few, many, or a class for an expanded clone.

TRBV5-1	TRBD2	14	-	TRBJ2-1	CASSSASGHNEQFF	TGCGCCAGCAGTTCGGCTAGCGGTCACAATGAGCAGTTCTTC
TRBV4-2	TRBD2	19	-	TRBJ2-5	CASSRLRTSGKEGAETQYF	TGTGCCAGCAGCCGCCTCAGGACTAGCGGGAAGGAAGGGGCGGAGACCCAGTACTTC
TRBV10-3	-	12	-	TRBJ2-7	CAISESIYEQYF	TGTGCCATCAGTGAGTCGATTTACGAGCAGTACTTC
TRBV4-2	TRBD2	17	-	TRBJ2-7	CASSQDRGLAASYEQYF	TGTGCCAGCAGCCAAGATAGAGGACTAGCGGCCTCCTACGAGCAGTACTTC
TRBV27	TRBD1	12	-	TRBJ1-2	CASSLDRVGYTF	TGTGCCAGCAGTTTAGACAGGGTGGGCTACACCTTC
TRBV9	-	14	-	TRBJ2-5	CASSVGQLQETQYF	TGTGCCAGCAGCGTAGGACAGCTTCAAGAGACCCAGTACTTC
TRBV7-2	-	15	-	TRBJ2-3	CASSLGSRRHDTQYF	TGTGCCAGCAGCTTAGGTTCCCGGCGGCACGATACGCAGTATTTT
TRBV2	-	15	-	TRBJ1-5	CASTITGHSNQPQHF	TGTGCCAGCACCATTACAGGGCATAGCAATCAGCCCCAGCATTTT
TRBV7-9	TRBD1	14	-	TRBJ1-5	CASSPDRVDQPQHF	TGTGCCAGCAGCCCGGACAGGGTCGATCAGCCCCAGCATTTT
TRBV5-4	-	13	-	TRBJ1-4	CASSLGADEKLFF	TGTGCCAGCAGCTTGGGGGCGGACGAAAAACTGTTTTTT
TRBV7-9	-	13	-	TRBJ2-4	CASSLDTKNIQYF	TGTGCCAGCAGCTTAGATACCAAAAACATTCAGTACTTC
TRBV25-1	-	12	-	TRBJ2-1	CASTRTGNEQFF	TGTGCCAGCACTAGGACGGGCAATGAGCAGTTCTTC
TRBV5-1	-	17	-	TRBJ2-7	CASSLAGRGRPAYEQYF	TGCGCCAGCAGCTTGGCCGGTAGGGGTCGGCCCGCCTACGAGCAGTACTTC
TRBV15	-	13	-	TRBJ2-5	CATSRRLQETQYF	TGTGCCACCAGCAGGAGGCTCCAAGAGACCCAGTACTTC
TRBV5-6	TRBD2	17	-	TRBJ2-5	CASSLVLSGSGQETQYF	TGTGCCAGCAGCTTGGTCCTTAGCGGGAGCGGGCAAGAGACCCAGTACTTC
TRBV2	TRBD1	15	-	TRBJ2-1	CASRGTGGSYNEQFF	TGTGCCAGCCGCGGGACAGGTGGCTCCTACAATGAGCAGTTCTTC
TRBV7-2	TRBD1	18	-	TRBJ2-7	CASSSRSQTGGRTYEQYF	TGTGCCAGCAGCTCTCGAAGCCAGACAGGGGGCCGGACCTACGAGCAGTACTTC
TRBV9	-	12	once	TRBJ2-3	CASSVSTDTQYF	TGTGCCAGCAGCGTAAGCACAGATACGCAGTATTTT
TRBV4-1	TRBD2	15	-	TRBJ2-2	CASSLGTSGNRELFF	TGCGCCAGCAGCCTTGGCACTAGCGGGAATCGGGAGCTGTTTTTT
TRBV4-2	-	13	-	TRBJ1-1	CASSQVAGTEAFF	TGTGCCAGCAGCCAAGTCGCTGGCACTGAAGCTTTCTTT
TRBV19	TRBD1	15	-	TRBJ2-2	CASSKDRVGAGELFF	TGTGCCAGTAGTAAGGACAGGGTAGGGGCCGGGGAGCTGTTTTTT
TRBV6-1	-	11	-	TRBJ2-7	CASKLAGEQYF	TGTGCCAGCAAATTGGCAGGGGAGCAGTACTTC
TRBV7-9	-	15	once	TRBJ1-2	CASSFSGENLYGYTF	TGTGCCAGCAGCTTTTCAGGGGAGAATCTCTATGGCTACACCTTC
TRBV7-8	-	15	-	TRBJ2-5	CASSTPGQKQETQYF	TGTGCCAGCAGCACACCGGGACAAAAACAAGAGACCCAGTACTTC
TRBV6-4	TRBD2	16	-	TRBJ2-1	CASSSMGLAGDNEQFF	TGTGCCAGCAGTTCAATGGGTCTAGCGGGAGATAATGAGCAGTTCTTC
TRBV28	-	11	-	TRBJ2-7	CASSFHYEQYF	TGTGCCAGCAGTTTCCATTACGAGCAGTACTTC